Listed below are T cell receptor beta chains from one sample, sequenced in a study of cytomegalovirus exposure and HLA in healthy donors. The protocol was immunoSEQ multiplex PCR, while the TCRdb copy is restricted to in-frame clones and leaves out a portion. The sample includes 95,000 to 100,000 clones, around 72% of them seen just once. Sequenced: PBMCs. The receptors come from a male donor in good health and CMV-seronegative. Both conserved end residues are part of each CDR3. The D gene is left open where the match is weak. The size entry is marked missing in some rows and otherwise reads once, few, many or a size class.

cdr3_nt | cdr3_aa | v_call | cdr3_length | clone_size | d_call | j_call
TGTGCCTGGAGTGCACTGCAGGGTTTGAACACTGAAGCTTTCTTT | CAWSALQGLNTEAFF | TRBV30 | 15 | once | NA | TRBJ1-1
TGCAGCGTTGCCAGGGGAGACTATGGCTACACCTTC | CSVARGDYGYTF | TRBV29-1 | 12 | NA | NA | TRBJ1-2
TGTGCCAGCAGCACCCGACAGGGCAATCAGCCCCAGCATTTT | CASSTRQGNQPQHF | TRBV7-2 | 14 | few | NA | TRBJ1-5
TGTGCCAGCAGCTTATCCCTAGCGGGACATGCGGGCACCGGGGAGCTGTTTTTT | CASSLSLAGHAGTGELFF | TRBV7-6 | 18 | once | TRBD2 | TRBJ2-2
TGTGCCAGCTCACCATCCGGGCAAGAGACCCAGTACTTC | CASSPSGQETQYF | TRBV18 | 13 | NA | NA | TRBJ2-5
TGTGCCAGCAGTTCACAGGCTCCGGAGACCCAGTACTTC | CASSSQAPETQYF | TRBV6-6 | 13 | NA | NA | TRBJ2-5
TGTGCCAGTTCGGACAGCGGGGGAGCCTACGAGCAGTACTTC | CASSDSGGAYEQYF | TRBV6-5 | 14 | NA | TRBD2 | TRBJ2-7
TGCGCCAGCAGCTTGGCTTCTAGCGGGAGCACCGGGGAGCTGTTTTTT | CASSLASSGSTGELFF | TRBV5-1 | 16 | NA | TRBD2 | TRBJ2-2
TGTGCCTGGAGCGGGGGGGAAACCTACGAGCAGTACTTC | CAWSGGETYEQYF | TRBV30 | 13 | NA | TRBD2 | TRBJ2-7
TGTGCCAGCAGTTCCTTCGGACAGGGGAACACTGAAGCTTTCTTT | CASSSFGQGNTEAFF | TRBV28 | 15 | NA | TRBD1 | TRBJ1-1
TGTGCCAGCAGCACCCGACTAGCCGAGCCTAGCAATGAGCAGTTCTTC | CASSTRLAEPSNEQFF | TRBV9 | 16 | once | TRBD2 | TRBJ2-1
TGTGCCAGCAGTTTAATGACAGGGGGTTATGGCTACACCTTC | CASSLMTGGYGYTF | TRBV28 | 14 | NA | TRBD1 | TRBJ1-2
TGTGCCAGCAGTTCAACTATACTAGCGGGAGCCTCAAAAAACATTCAGTACTTC | CASSSTILAGASKNIQYF | TRBV27 | 18 | once | TRBD2 | TRBJ2-4
TGTGCCAGCAGCGTAAATTTGGAGGGACTAGCGGGATCTGAGACCCAGTACTTC | CASSVNLEGLAGSETQYF | TRBV9 | 18 | NA | TRBD2 | TRBJ2-5
TGTGCCACACACAGATATCTAGCGGGAGGAGGTGAGCAGTTCTTC | CATHRYLAGGGEQFF | TRBV6-1 | 15 | NA | TRBD2 | TRBJ2-1
TGTGCCAGCAGTGATTTGTGGAGGGAAGCTTTCTTT | CASSDLWREAFF | TRBV2 | 12 | NA | NA | TRBJ1-1
TGTGCCAGCAGCCAAGAGATTGGCAGGGCGAGCAATCAGCCCCAGCATTTT | CASSQEIGRASNQPQHF | TRBV4-2 | 17 | few | NA | TRBJ1-5
TGTGCCACCAGCAGAGATTTAGCGGGAGGGTACGAGCAGTACTTC | CATSRDLAGGYEQYF | TRBV15 | 15 | NA | TRBD2 | TRBJ2-7
TGTGCCAGCAGCGTTTCAGGAGGGAGCGGGAATGAGCAGTTCTTC | CASSVSGGSGNEQFF | TRBV9 | 15 | NA | NA | TRBJ2-1
TGTGCCATCAGTGACAGGGTGGCGGACACCGGGGAGCTGTTTTTT | CAISDRVADTGELFF | TRBV10-3 | 15 | NA | NA | TRBJ2-2
TGTGCCATCAGGGGGATAGAGGAGGGCAAAAACATTCAGTACTTC | CAIRGIEEGKNIQYF | TRBV10-3 | 15 | NA | NA | TRBJ2-4
TGTGCCAGCAGCCAAGTCCGACAGGGATACAATGAGCAGTTCTTC | CASSQVRQGYNEQFF | TRBV4-2 | 15 | few | TRBD1 | TRBJ2-1
TGTGCCAGCAGCCTCGGGGGGGGGCTTGGCTATGGCTACACCTTC | CASSLGGGLGYGYTF | TRBV28 | 15 | NA | NA | TRBJ1-2
TGCGCCAGCAGCCAAGAAGGGACTAGAGGAGGCCACTACGAGCAGTACTTC | CASSQEGTRGGHYEQYF | TRBV4-1 | 17 | NA | TRBD2 | TRBJ2-7
TGTGCCAGCAGCTTGGACAACAGGAAATACACTGAAGCTTTCTTT | CASSLDNRKYTEAFF | TRBV5-5 | 15 | NA | NA | TRBJ1-1
TGCGCCAGCAGCCGTCAGGGACTAGCGGGAAGCTACGAGCAGTACTTC | CASSRQGLAGSYEQYF | TRBV5-1 | 16 | NA | TRBD2 | TRBJ2-7
TGTGCCAGCAGTTACCAAATAGCGGGAGGGCCCTACGAGCAGTACTTC | CASSYQIAGGPYEQYF | TRBV6-6 | 16 | NA | TRBD2 | TRBJ2-7
TGTGCCAGCAGCTTAGATGGGACAGGTATTAATGAAAAACTGTTTTTT | CASSLDGTGINEKLFF | TRBV7-9 | 16 | NA | TRBD1 | TRBJ1-4
TGTGCCAGCAGCAGACGACAGGGGTACCCCTACGAGCAGTACTTC | CASSRRQGYPYEQYF | TRBV4-2 | 15 | NA | TRBD1 | TRBJ2-7
TGTGCCAGCAGCGTAGGGTTAGCGGGAGGGCCGGGGACCTACGAGCAGTACTTC | CASSVGLAGGPGTYEQYF | TRBV9 | 18 | NA | TRBD2 | TRBJ2-7
TGTGCCAGCAGTTACGGGGCGGAGACCCAGTACTTC | CASSYGAETQYF | TRBV6-6 | 12 | NA | NA | TRBJ2-5
TGTGCCAGCAGCTTAATACAGGGGACCTCATACGAGCAGTACTTC | CASSLIQGTSYEQYF | TRBV5-6 | 15 | NA | TRBD1 | TRBJ2-7
TGTGCCAGCAGTTTACCCCCGCAAAATACTTTGGAGGAGACCCAGTACTTC | CASSLPPQNTLEETQYF | TRBV28 | 17 | NA | NA | TRBJ2-5
TGTGCCAGCAGCCGGACAGGGGGGGATGGCTACACCTTC | CASSRTGGDGYTF | TRBV7-3 | 13 | NA | TRBD1 | TRBJ1-2
TGTGCCAGCAGCGTAGGTCAGGGGACACAGAGTTACTATGGCTACACCTTC | CASSVGQGTQSYYGYTF | TRBV9 | 17 | NA | NA | TRBJ1-2
TGCAGCGTCCGAGAGGGGGCCCAGTACTTC | CSVREGAQYF | TRBV29-1 | 10 | once | NA | TRBJ2-5
TGTGCCAGCAGCCTCGGACTAGCCCCAGATACGCAGTATTTT | CASSLGLAPDTQYF | TRBV9 | 14 | NA | TRBD2 | TRBJ2-3
TGTGCCAGCGGGCAGGGGGCTGATGAAAAACTGTTTTTT | CASGQGADEKLFF | TRBV9 | 13 | few | TRBD1 | TRBJ1-4
TGTGCCAGCAGTGCGGGATATAGCAATCAGCCCCAGCATTTT | CASSAGYSNQPQHF | TRBV6-1 | 14 | NA | NA | TRBJ1-5
TGTGCCACCAGCAGAGAGGGGGCCCTACTCTATAACTATGGCTACACCTTC | CATSREGALLYNYGYTF | TRBV15 | 17 | NA | NA | TRBJ1-2
TGTGCCAGCAGTTACTCGAGGGAGGTCCCTGGAAACACCATATATTTT | CASSYSREVPGNTIYF | TRBV6-6 | 16 | NA | NA | TRBJ1-3
TGTGCCTGGAGTCTTAGACTAGCGGGAGGAGGCCTGCTGGAGACCCAGTACTTC | CAWSLRLAGGGLLETQYF | TRBV30 | 18 | NA | TRBD2 | TRBJ2-5
TGTGCCTGGAGCGAGAGCTCCTACGAGCAGTACTTC | CAWSESSYEQYF | TRBV30 | 12 | few | NA | TRBJ2-7
TGTGCCAGCAGCTTAAGGGCCCCGGGACAGGCCCCCGGGGAGCTGTTTTTT | CASSLRAPGQAPGELFF | TRBV7-2 | 17 | few | TRBD1 | TRBJ2-2
TGTGCCAGCAGCCTGAAGTTTGGGGAGGGCCAGGGAGAGACCCAGTACTTC | CASSLKFGEGQGETQYF | TRBV5-4 | 17 | NA | TRBD2 | TRBJ2-5
TGTGCCAGCAGTTTGGGGCTCACCGGGGAGCTGTTTTTT | CASSLGLTGELFF | TRBV27 | 13 | once | NA | TRBJ2-2
TGTGCCAGCAGCTTTGGGGGCACGCCCGGGAATGGCTACACCTTC | CASSFGGTPGNGYTF | TRBV5-6 | 15 | NA | NA | TRBJ1-2
TGTGCCAGCAGCTTAGGAGGGGGACGGAGCTCCTACGAGCAGTACTTC | CASSLGGGRSSYEQYF | TRBV7-9 | 16 | few | NA | TRBJ2-7
TGTGCCAGGTCGGGACTAGCGGGAGATAGGGCCCAAGAGACCCAGTACTTC | CARSGLAGDRAQETQYF | TRBV27 | 17 | NA | TRBD2 | TRBJ2-5
TGTGCCAGCAGTTTGCAGCCCACTAGCGGGGGGGGAAAGACCCAGTACTTC | CASSLQPTSGGGKTQYF | TRBV28 | 17 | NA | TRBD2 | TRBJ2-5
TGTGCCAGCAGCTTATCGGAGGACTACGAGCAGTACTTC | CASSLSEDYEQYF | TRBV7-8 | 13 | NA | NA | TRBJ2-7
TGTGCCAGCAGAGGAGAGGACAGCTCCTACGAGCAGTACTTC | CASRGEDSSYEQYF | TRBV2 | 14 | once | NA | TRBJ2-7
TGTGCCAGCAGCCGGGGTCAGAGCCTTGTAGAACTGTTTTTT | CASSRGQSLVELFF | TRBV7-2 | 14 | NA | NA | TRBJ1-4
TGTGCCAGCCTTCCCACTAGGGGGCTGGGCGAGCAGTACTTC | CASLPTRGLGEQYF | TRBV6-6 | 14 | NA | TRBD1 | TRBJ2-7
TGTGCCAGCTCACCCCGGGACAGGGGGCTAAATGAGCAGTTCTTC | CASSPRDRGLNEQFF | TRBV18 | 15 | NA | TRBD1 | TRBJ2-1
TGTGCCAGCAGGGCCGGGGCCTGGGGGGGCGGCTACACCTTC | CASRAGAWGGGYTF | TRBV6-6 | 14 | NA | NA | TRBJ1-2